The subject of this entry is one T cell receptor beta chain. The junction shows a germline mismatch at one end, possibly a read error. This sample is part of a study of blood T cells in healthy people across ages. Then a second PCR, running roughly 7 to 12 cycles, was carried out with a sample-barcoded 5' primer and a J-beta primer mix. Using its own MiXCR run on the 5' RACE reads, TCRdb lists one record per CDR3 protein. The sample has under 2,000,000 distinct CDR3 sequences, roughly 49% seen once; the top ten hold over 2%. The sequencing sample was made of blood. This clonotype originated in a woman in her 40s in good health.

The DNA of the CDR3 is TGTGCCGGCAGCTTAGGCAATCAGCCCCAGCATTTT. Its protein product is CAGSLGNQPQHF. J is TRBJ1-5 and V is TRBV7-2; D is uncertain. CDR3 length: 12 residues. Germline V lookup: CDR1 SGHTA, CDR2 FQGNSA.